The 22 T cell receptor beta chains in this list originate from one sample, sequenced in a study of graft-versus-host responses after intestinal transplantation. Produced via immunoSEQ multiplex PCR; TCRdb's table is partial and in-frame only. The sample has roughly 20,000 clones; about 45% are singletons. Plating of some 200,000 CFSE-labeled responder cells was done together with some 200,000 irradiated, violet-dye-labeled stimulator cells. This material consisted of alloreactive CD8+ T cells from a mixed lymphocyte reaction culture, taken before transplantation. Regarding subset: CFSE-low proliferating T cells sorted from approximately six-day pre-transplant mixed lymphocyte reaction (GvH or HvG direction). These receptors were taken from a human patient who was an organ donor for intestinal transplantation.

This clone came up once. This CDR3 reads CASSQGPSDEKLFF. For the CDR3, the DNA is TGCGCCAGCAGCCAAGGCCCCAGTGATGAAAAACTGTTTTTT. The chain couples TRBV4-3 to TRBJ1-4; D is ambiguous. This CDR3 contains 14 residues. V gave up 1 base and J gave up 6 bases, with 9 bases separating them. The germline V gene has CDR1 LGHNA and CDR2 YSLEER.

V gene TRBV5-1 combines with J gene TRBJ2-2; tentatively, D is TRBD1 (6 bases). The V gene lost 3 bases and the J gene lost 5 bases, with 20 bases spanning the gap. The CDR3 loop spans 17 amino acids. CDR1 and CDR2 from the germline V gene are SGHRS and YFSETQ. CDR3 DNA: TGCGCCAGCAGCTCCGACCAACGGGACATCATGACCGGGGAGCTGTTTTTT. This codes for CASSSDQRDIMTGELFF.

The chain employs TRBV6-5 and TRBJ2-2; D is perhaps TRBD1 (5 bases). Germline lookup yields CDR1 MNHEY and CDR2 SVGAGI. This CDR3 region has 14 residues. Trimming left V 2 bases short and J 7 bases short, with 11 bases between. CDR3 DNA sequence: TGTGCCAGCAGTTACGTGGCAGGGAACGGGGAGCTGTTTTTT. It encodes CASSYVAGNGELFF.

This clone has just a few counts. The chain joins TRBV4-3 to TRBJ1-1; D possibly corresponds to TRBD1 (5 bases). Germline V gives CDR1 LGHNA, CDR2 YSLEER. V was trimmed by 9 bases and J by 0 bases, leaving 14 bases between them. The CDR3 covers 14 residues. Here the CDR3 reads CASSPGILNTEAFF. DNA of the CDR3: TGCGCCAGTTCTCCAGGGATATTGAACACTGAAGCTTTCTTT.

The chain has TRBV4-1 and TRBJ2-7, with a weak D call TRBD1 (6 bases). Germline V lookup: CDR1 MGHRA, CDR2 YSYEKL. The CDR3 has 16 residues. Trimming removed 0 bases at V and 0 bases at J, with 12 bases between. In DNA form, the CDR3 reads TGCGCCAGCAGCCAAGAGACAGGATGGCCCTCCTACGAGCAGTACTTC. Translating it yields CASSQETGWPSYEQYF.

The rearrangement joins TRBV10-3 to TRBJ1-5, with 8 bases fitting TRBD1. V lost 0 bases, J lost 2 bases, and 0 bases stayed unmatched. Germline loops: CDR1 ENHRY, CDR2 SYGVKD. This CDR3 is 15 amino acids long. The CDR3 here is CAISESGQGNQPQHF. The CDR3 DNA reads as TGTGCCATCAGTGAGTCGGGACAGGGCAATCAGCCCCAGCATTTT.

This clone turned up a few times. This chain links TRBV25-1 with TRBJ2-4; unclear D gene. CDR3 length equals 14 residues. CDR1 is MGHDK and CDR2 is SYGVNS in the germline V gene. Deletions cut 10 bases from V and 3 bases from J, with 16 bases between. The CDR3 nucleotides are TGTGCCACTCGCATAGCATTCCGCAAAAACATTCAGTACTTC. Protein product: CATRIAFRKNIQYF.

The V call is TRBV5-6, the J call TRBJ1-6; D gene ambiguous. Trimming took off 4 bases at V and 10 bases at J, with 12 bases between the two ends. The CDR3 covers 13 residues. Germline V CDR1 and CDR2: SGHDT, YYEEEE. This CDR3 reads CASSPWGGSPLHF. For the CDR3, the DNA is TGTGCCAGCAGCCCATGGGGAGGATCACCCCTCCACTTT.

The rearrangement links TRBV4-3 to TRBJ1-2; a weak D match, TRBD1 (5 bases). Trimming shortened V by 4 bases and J by 6 bases, and 18 bases separated the two germline ends. Germline assignment: CDR1 LGHNA and CDR2 YSLEER. The CDR3 is 15 amino acids. CDR3 coding DNA: TGCGCCAGCAGCCCCAGGGACCTGGGTGGAGATGGCTACACCTTC. Protein sequence: CASSPRDLGGDGYTF.

This clone has more than one count but fewer than ten. The chain has TRBV13 and TRBJ2-7, with 11 bases fitting TRBD2. The ends lost 4 bases at V and 4 bases at J; junction bases unmatched: 3. Germline V gene sequence: CDR1 PRHDT, CDR2 FYEKMQ (reference sequence). The CDR3 sequence is 14 residues long. CDR3 coding DNA: TGTGCCAGCAGCTCGGGACTAGCGGAGTACGAGCAGTACTTC. Protein sequence: CASSSGLAEYEQYF.

This clone has more than one count but fewer than ten. The CDR3 region has the DNA TGTGCCAGCAGTGAATGGTCGTGGCGGCTCCATAATCAGCCCCAGCATTTT. This encodes CASSEWSWRLHNQPQHF. The chain joins TRBV6-1 to TRBJ1-5; D gene ambiguous. V dropped 2 bases and J dropped 4 bases, with 18 bases sitting between them. This CDR3 is built from 17 residues. Germline V gene sequence: CDR1 MNHNS, CDR2 SASEGT.

The V call is TRBV28, the J call TRBJ2-1, with 10 nucleotides matching TRBD2. This CDR3 contains 14 residues. The germline V gene has CDR1 MDHEN and CDR2 SYDVKM. With 3 bases clipped from V and 9 bases from J, the junction kept 5 bases outside the gene matches. The CDR3 DNA reads TGTGCCAGCAGTTTCCTAGCGGGAGATGTTGAGCAGTTCTTC. It encodes CASSFLAGDVEQFF.

The genes are TRBV8-2 and TRBJ2-6; TRBD1, the table's D call, lacks a check against the DNA. TRBV8-2 is termed a pseudogene. This CDR3 comprises 17 residues. In DNA form, the CDR3 reads TGTGGCAGCTGTGTGATGATAACACAAAGTCGGGCCAACGTCCTGACTTTC. This codes for CGSCVMITQSRANVLTF.

The J gene is TRBJ2-1, the V gene TRBV11-2, with D perhaps matching TRBD1 or TRBD2 (5 bases each). Germline V CDR1 and CDR2: SGHAT, FQNNGV. This CDR3 contains 15 residues. V lost 1 base, J lost 6 bases, and 13 bases lay in between. In nucleotides, the CDR3 is TGTGCCAGCAGCTTAGCGGCAGGGACCGGCAATGAGCAGTTCTTC. Translation gives CASSLAAGTGNEQFF.

This clone occurred a few times. The gene calls are TRBV9 and TRBJ2-2; D is possibly TRBD2 (6 bases). This CDR3 has 14 residues. The germline V gene encodes CDR1 SGDLS and CDR2 YYNGEE. V was clipped by 6 bases and J by 5 bases, with 14 bases between them. CDR3 coding DNA: TGTGCCAGCAAAAGTGGCGGGGCTACCGGGGAGCTGTTTTTT. Residues: CASKSGGATGELFF.

The chain is built from TRBV12-2 and TRBJ2-1; the table's D call, TRBD2, has no DNA check behind it. TRBV12-2 is a pseudogene. The CDR3 runs to 13 residues. The DNA of the CDR3 is TGTGCAAGTCGCCGGGGAGTACGAAGTGAGCAGTTCTTC. This sequence encodes CASRRGVRSEQFF.

The chain is built from TRBV6-9 and TRBJ2-5; perhaps TRBD1 as D (7 bases). CDR3 length: 15 amino acids. Germline lookup yields CDR1 MNHGY and CDR2 SVAAGI. With 3 bases removed from V and 4 bases from J, the gap between germline ends came to 15 bases. The CDR3 protein is CASSYGGGGIETQYF. Written as DNA, the CDR3 is TGTGCCAGCAGTTACGGCGGAGGGGGCATAGAGACCCAGTACTTC.

The chain carries TRBV6-6 and TRBJ2-7; 8 nucleotides align to TRBD1. V lost 3 bases, J lost 2 bases, and 9 bases stayed unmatched. The CDR3 length is 16 residues. The germline CDR1 and CDR2 sequences are MNHNY and SVGAGI (reference sequence). The CDR3 DNA reads as TGTGCCAGCAGTTATTACGGACAGGGAGGACCCTACGAGCAGTACTTC. This gives the protein CASSYYGQGGPYEQYF.

The chain carries TRBV27 and TRBJ1-1; no firm D call. V was clipped by 5 bases and J by 3 bases, with 10 bases between them. The CDR3 totals 13 residues. CDR1 and CDR2 from the germline V gene are MNHEY and SMNVEV (reference sequence). The CDR3 nucleotides read TGTGCCAGCAGTGACAAGGCGGACACTGAAGCTTTCTTT. Translating it yields CASSDKADTEAFF.

This rearrangement joins TRBV27 to TRBJ2-1, with D uncertain. Looked up from germline, CDR1 is MNHEY and CDR2 is SMNVEV (reference sequence). The CDR3 contains 16 residues. V was cut by 5 bases and J by 0 bases, with 14 bases left in between. This chain's CDR3 is CASSNTRPSSYNEQFF. The CDR3 DNA follows: TGTGCCAGCAGTAATACGAGACCCAGCTCCTACAATGAGCAGTTCTTC.

V and J are TRBV4-1 and TRBJ1-2; D might be TRBD1 (6 bases). Germline lookup yields CDR1 MGHRA and CDR2 YSYEKL. The ends were cut back, 2 bases at V and 4 bases at J, with 23 bases in the middle. This CDR3 region has 18 residues. The CDR3 protein is CASSQHYALVWDTYGYTF. CDR3 nucleotides: TGCGCCAGCAGCCAACACTATGCGTTGGTTTGGGACACCTATGGCTACACCTTC.

This clone was picked up one time. Its ends do not fully match the called genes, so a read error is possible. The chain joins TRBV4-1 to TRBJ2-1; 8 bases match TRBD1. The germline CDR1 and CDR2 sequences are MGHRA and YSYEKL. There are 15 residues in the CDR3. The CDR3 region has the DNA TGCGCCAGCAGCCAAGTAACAGGGACAGGCAATGGGCAGTTCTTC. Its translation: CASSQVTGTGNGQFF.